The clone carrying this T cell receptor beta chain was observed a few times. Its antigen is not known. In the PCR, 60 Vbeta and 13 Jbeta primers were used. Profiled with immunoSEQ multiplex PCR; TCRdb holds only in-frame clones, not every one. This sample yields 100,000 to 150,000 clones, of which 77% are seen a single time; 1.3% to 1.5% belongs to the top ten. These data are taken from a study of cytomegalovirus exposure and HLA in healthy donors. Study-wide findings and caveats: By a later analysis, the bulk of CMV-associated TCR beta chains appeared HLA-restricted.

Trimming removed 5 bases from V and 14 bases from J, with 10 bases in between. CDR3 length equals 11 residues. The V gene's germline CDR1 is MNHEY and CDR2 SVGAGI. The chain couples TRBV6-5 to TRBJ1-6; a weak D match, TRBD1 (6 bases). The sample was PBMCs. This clonotype was obtained from a woman in her forties in good health and CMV-seronegative. The CDR3 coding sequence is TGTGCCAGCAGTACAGGGAGGGCCCTCCACTTT. It is translated as CASSTGRALHF.